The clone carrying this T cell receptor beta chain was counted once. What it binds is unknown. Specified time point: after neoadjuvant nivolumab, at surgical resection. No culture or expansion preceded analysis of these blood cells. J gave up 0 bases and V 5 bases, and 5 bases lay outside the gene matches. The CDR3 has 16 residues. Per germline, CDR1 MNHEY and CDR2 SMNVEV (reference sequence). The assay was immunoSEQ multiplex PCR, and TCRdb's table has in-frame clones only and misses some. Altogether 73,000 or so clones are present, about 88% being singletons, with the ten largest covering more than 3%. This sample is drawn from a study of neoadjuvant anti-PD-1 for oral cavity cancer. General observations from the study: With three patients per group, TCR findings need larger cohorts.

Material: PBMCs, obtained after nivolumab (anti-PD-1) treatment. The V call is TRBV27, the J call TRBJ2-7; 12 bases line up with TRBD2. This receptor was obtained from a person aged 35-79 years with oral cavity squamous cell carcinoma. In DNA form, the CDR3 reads TGTGCCAGCAGTCCCGGGACTAGCGGGTACTCCTACGAGCAGTACTTC. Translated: CASSPGTSGYSYEQYF.